This TCR beta chain was recorded in a study of blood T cell repertoires in COVID-19. About the research overall: COVID-19 samples, acute and convalescent, were from the United States, Italy and Spain.

Measured with immunoSEQ multiplex PCR; TCRdb has only the in-frame clones, and not every one. The sample contains about 64,000 clones, 70% to 85% of which appear only once. The length of the CDR3 is 14 residues. The sample consisted of peripheral blood. The receptor was derived from a woman in her sixties or seventies with acute or convalescent COVID-19. This chain links TRBV12-1 with TRBJ2-7; TRBD2 was called by the table and not checked on the DNA. TRBV12-1 constitutes a pseudogene. The CDR3 spells CASSFGGTLYEQYF. For the CDR3, the DNA is TGTGCCAGCAGCTTTGGAGGAACTCTCTACGAGCAGTACTTC.